This record concerns one T cell receptor beta chain sequence. Its antigen remains unknown. The record originates from a study of identifying expanded T cells in peripheral blood. Study-wide findings and caveats: Over two and four weeks, about 15 and 19 clones changed, versus roughly 1.2 between replicates. Clone count variance between roughly 2-week samples rose with total template count.

The protocol was immunoSEQ multiplex PCR, while the TCRdb copy is restricted to in-frame clones and leaves out a portion. The repertoire includes about 85,000 clones, approximately 90% of them detected once, and about 3% sits in the top ten. This TCR derives from a person aged 18-69 years in good health. Sequencing was carried out using blood.

The CDR3 loop is CASSLLEAGYSNQPQHF. CDR3 coding DNA: TGTGCCAGCAGCCTCCTGGAGGCAGGGTATAGCAATCAGCCCCAGCATTTT. V and J are TRBV7-2 and TRBJ1-5, with D tentatively TRBD1 (5 bases). The length of the CDR3 is 17 residues. V was trimmed by 5 bases and J by 0 bases, leaving 17 bases between them. Germline V gives CDR1 SGHTA, CDR2 FQGNSA.